Presented here are 2 T cell receptor beta chains from one specimen sequenced in a study of shared clonotypes between healthy human individuals. Libraries were prepared by immunoSEQ multiplex PCR; TCRdb keeps only in-frame clonotypes and omits some of them. The sample carries millions of clones, roughly 95% recorded once. Source material: naive CD4+ T cells sorted from blood. Subset: CD45RA+ positively selected. These TCRs come from a man aged 18 to 35 in good health.

The genes are TRBV5-1 and TRBJ2-3, with D tentatively TRBD1 (6 bases). The length of the CDR3 is 14 residues. V was trimmed by 4 bases and J by 4 bases, leaving 13 bases between them. From germline, CDR1 is SGHRS and CDR2 YFSETQ. The chain's CDR3 is CASSLDRNPDTQYF. The CDR3 region has the DNA TGCGCCAGCAGCCTTGACAGGAACCCAGATACGCAGTATTTT.

About this clone: A single base separates this from a much larger clone, so it may be a read error. This rearrangement joins TRBV6-5 to TRBJ1-1; D is ambiguous. This CDR3 is built from 11 residues. The germline CDR1 and CDR2 sequences are MNHEY and SVGAGI. The V end was cut by 6 bases, the J end by 3 bases, with 5 bases between. The CDR3 coding sequence is TGTGCCAGCAGCGGGTACACTGAAGCTTTCTTT. The encoded protein is CASSGYTEAFF.